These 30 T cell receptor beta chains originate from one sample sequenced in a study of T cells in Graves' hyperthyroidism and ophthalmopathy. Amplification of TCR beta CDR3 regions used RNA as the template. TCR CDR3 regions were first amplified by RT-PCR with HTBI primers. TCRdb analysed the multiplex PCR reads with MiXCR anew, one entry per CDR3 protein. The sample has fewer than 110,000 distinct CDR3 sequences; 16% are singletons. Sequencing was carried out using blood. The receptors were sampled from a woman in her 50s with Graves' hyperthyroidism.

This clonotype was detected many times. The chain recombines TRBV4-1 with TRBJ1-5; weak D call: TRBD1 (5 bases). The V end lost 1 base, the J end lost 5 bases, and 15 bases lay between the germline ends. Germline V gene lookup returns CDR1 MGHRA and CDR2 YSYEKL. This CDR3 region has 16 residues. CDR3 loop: CASSQGQDRWDQPQHF. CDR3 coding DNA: TGCGCCAGCAGCCAAGGTCAAGACAGATGGGATCAGCCCCAGCATTTT.

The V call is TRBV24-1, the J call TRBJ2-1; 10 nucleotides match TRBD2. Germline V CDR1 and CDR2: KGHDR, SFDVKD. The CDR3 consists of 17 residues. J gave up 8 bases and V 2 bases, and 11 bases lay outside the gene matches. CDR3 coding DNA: TGTGCCACCAGTGATTCCAGCGGGAGGGCCGGGGTCGATGAGCAGTTCTTC. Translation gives CATSDSSGRAGVDEQFF.

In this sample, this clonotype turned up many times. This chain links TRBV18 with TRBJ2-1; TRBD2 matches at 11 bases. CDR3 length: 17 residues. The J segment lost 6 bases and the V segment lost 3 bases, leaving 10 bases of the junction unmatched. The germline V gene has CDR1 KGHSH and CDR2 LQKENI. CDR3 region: CASSPQALAGGSNEQFF. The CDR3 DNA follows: TGTGCCAGCTCACCCCAAGCCCTAGCGGGAGGAAGCAATGAGCAGTTCTTC.

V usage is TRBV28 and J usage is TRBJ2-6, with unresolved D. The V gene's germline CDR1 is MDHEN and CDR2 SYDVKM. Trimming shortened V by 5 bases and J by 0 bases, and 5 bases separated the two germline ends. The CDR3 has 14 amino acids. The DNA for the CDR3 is TGTGCCAGCAGTGAACACTCTGGGGCCAACGTCCTGACTTTC. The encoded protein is CASSEHSGANVLTF.

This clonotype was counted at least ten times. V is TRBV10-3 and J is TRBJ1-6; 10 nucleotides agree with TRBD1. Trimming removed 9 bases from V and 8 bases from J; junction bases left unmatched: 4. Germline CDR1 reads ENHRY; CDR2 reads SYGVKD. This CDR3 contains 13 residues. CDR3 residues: CAIRQGADSPLHF. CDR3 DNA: TGTGCCATAAGACAGGGGGCTGATTCACCCCTCCACTTT.

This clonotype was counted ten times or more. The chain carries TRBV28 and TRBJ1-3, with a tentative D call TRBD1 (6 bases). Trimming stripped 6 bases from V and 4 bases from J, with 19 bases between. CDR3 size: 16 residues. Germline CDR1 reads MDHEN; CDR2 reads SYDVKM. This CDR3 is CASSLPRGLEGNTIYF. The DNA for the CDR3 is TGTGCCAGCAGCCTGCCGCGGGGGCTGGAGGGAAACACCATATATTTT.

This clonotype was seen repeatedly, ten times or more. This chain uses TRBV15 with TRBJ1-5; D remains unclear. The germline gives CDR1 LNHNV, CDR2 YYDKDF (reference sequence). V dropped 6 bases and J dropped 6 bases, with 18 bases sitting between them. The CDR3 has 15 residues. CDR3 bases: TGTGCCACCAGTACTCACCCGTTCTTGGGTCAGCCCCAGCATTTT. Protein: CATSTHPFLGQPQHF.

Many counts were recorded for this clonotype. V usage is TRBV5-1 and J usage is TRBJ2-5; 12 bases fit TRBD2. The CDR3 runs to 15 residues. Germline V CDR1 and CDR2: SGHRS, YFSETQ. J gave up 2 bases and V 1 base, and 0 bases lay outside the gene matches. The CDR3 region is CASSLTSGRQETQYF. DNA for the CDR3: TGCGCCAGCAGCTTGACTAGCGGGAGGCAAGAGACCCAGTACTTC. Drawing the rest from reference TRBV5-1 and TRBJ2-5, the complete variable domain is KAGVTQTPRYLIKTRGQQVTLSCSPISGHRSVSWYQQTPGQGLQFLFEYFSETQRNKGNFPGRFSGRQFSNSRSEMNVSTLELGDSALYLCASSLTSGRQETQYFGPGTRLLVL.

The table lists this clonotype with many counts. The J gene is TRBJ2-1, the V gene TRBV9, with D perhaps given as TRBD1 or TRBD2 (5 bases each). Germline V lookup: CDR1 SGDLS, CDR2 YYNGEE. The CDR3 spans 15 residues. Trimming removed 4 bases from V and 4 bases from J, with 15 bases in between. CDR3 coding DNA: TGTGCCAGCAGCCCCCGGGACGCGCCATACAATGAGCAGTTCTTC. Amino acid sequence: CASSPRDAPYNEQFF. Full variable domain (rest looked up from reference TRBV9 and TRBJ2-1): DSGVTQTPKHLITATGQRVTLRCSPRSGDLSVYWYQQSLDQGLQFLIQYYNGEERAKGNILERFSAQQFPDLHSELNLSSLELGDSALYFCASSPRDAPYNEQFFGPGTRLTVL.

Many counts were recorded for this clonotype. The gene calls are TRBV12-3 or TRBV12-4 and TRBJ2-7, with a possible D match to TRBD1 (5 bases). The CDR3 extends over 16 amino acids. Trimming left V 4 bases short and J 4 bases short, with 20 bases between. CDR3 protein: CASSYPWLGLKYEQYV. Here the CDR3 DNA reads TGTGCCAGCAGTTACCCCTGGTTGGGGCTCAAGTACGAGCAGTACGTC.

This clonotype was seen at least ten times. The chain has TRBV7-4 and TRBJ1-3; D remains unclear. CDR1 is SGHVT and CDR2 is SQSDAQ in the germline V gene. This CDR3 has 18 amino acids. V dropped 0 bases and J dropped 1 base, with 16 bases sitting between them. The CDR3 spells CASSLANFKAESGNTIYF. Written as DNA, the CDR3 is TGTGCCAGCAGCTTAGCCAACTTCAAGGCAGAGTCTGGAAACACCATATATTTT.

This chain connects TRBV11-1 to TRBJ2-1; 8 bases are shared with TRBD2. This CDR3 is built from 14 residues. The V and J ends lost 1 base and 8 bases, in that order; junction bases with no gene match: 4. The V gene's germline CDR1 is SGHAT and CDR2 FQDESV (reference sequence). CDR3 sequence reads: CASSLGSGSYEQFF. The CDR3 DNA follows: TGTGCCAGCAGCTTAGGAAGCGGGAGTTATGAGCAGTTCTTC. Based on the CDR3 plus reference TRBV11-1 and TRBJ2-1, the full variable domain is EAEVAQSPRYKITEKSQAVAFWCDPISGHATLYWYRQILGQGPELLVQFQDESVVDDSQLPKDRFSAERLKGVDSTLKIQPAELGDSAMYLCASSLGSGSYEQFFGPGTRLTVL.

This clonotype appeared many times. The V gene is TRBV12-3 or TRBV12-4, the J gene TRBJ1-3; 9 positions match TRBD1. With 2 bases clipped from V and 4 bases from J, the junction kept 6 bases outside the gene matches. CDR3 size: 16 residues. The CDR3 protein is CASSLHPDRGGNTIYF. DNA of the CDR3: TGTGCCAGCAGTTTACACCCGGACAGGGGAGGAAACACCATATATTTT.

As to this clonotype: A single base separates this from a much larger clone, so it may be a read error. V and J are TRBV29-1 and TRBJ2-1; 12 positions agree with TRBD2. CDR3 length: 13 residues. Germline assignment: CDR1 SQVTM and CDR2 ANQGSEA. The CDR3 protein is CSVGLAGRNEQSF. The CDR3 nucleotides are TGCAGCGTAGGACTAGCGGGAAGAAATGAGCAGTCCTTC.

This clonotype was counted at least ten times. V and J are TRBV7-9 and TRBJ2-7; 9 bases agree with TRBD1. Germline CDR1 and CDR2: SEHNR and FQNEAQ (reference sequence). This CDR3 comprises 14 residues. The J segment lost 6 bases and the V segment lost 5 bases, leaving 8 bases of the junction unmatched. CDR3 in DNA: TGTGCCAGCAGCAAGACAGGGGGATCGTTCGAGCAGTACTTC. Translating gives CASSKTGGSFEQYF.

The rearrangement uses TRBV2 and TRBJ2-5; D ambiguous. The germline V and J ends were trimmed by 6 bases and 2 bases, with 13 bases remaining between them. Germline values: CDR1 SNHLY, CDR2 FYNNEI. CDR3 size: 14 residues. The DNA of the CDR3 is TGTGCCAGCAGAAGAACGACACTACAAGAGACCCAGTACTTC. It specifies CASRRTTLQETQYF.

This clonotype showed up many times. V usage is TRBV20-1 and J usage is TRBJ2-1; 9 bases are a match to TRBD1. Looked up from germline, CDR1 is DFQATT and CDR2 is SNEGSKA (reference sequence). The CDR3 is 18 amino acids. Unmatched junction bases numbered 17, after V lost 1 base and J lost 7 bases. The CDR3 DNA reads TGCAGTGCTAGAGTTCTTATCCAGGGACAGGGAATTTGGAATGAGCAGTTCTTC. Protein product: CSARVLIQGQGIWNEQFF.

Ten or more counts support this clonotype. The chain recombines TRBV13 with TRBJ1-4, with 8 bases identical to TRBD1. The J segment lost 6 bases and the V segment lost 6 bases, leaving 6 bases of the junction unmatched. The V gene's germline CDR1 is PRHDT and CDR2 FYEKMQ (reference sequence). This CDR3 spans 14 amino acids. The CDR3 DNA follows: TGTGCCAGCAGAGAATCGACAGGGGATGAAAAACTGTTTTTT. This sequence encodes CASRESTGDEKLFF. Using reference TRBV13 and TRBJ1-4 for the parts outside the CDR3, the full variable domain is AAGVIQSPRHLIKEKRETATLKCYPIPRHDTVYWYQQGPGQDPQFLISFYEKMQSDKGSIPDRFSAQQFSDYHSELNMSSLELGDSALYFCASRESTGDEKLFFGSGTQLSVL.

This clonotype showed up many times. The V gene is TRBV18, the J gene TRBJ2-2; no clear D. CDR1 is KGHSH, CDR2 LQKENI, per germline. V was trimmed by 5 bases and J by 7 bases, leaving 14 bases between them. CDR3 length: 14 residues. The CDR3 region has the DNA TGTGCCAGCTCATCAGACCATTTACTCGGGGAGCTGTTTTTT. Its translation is CASSSDHLLGELFF. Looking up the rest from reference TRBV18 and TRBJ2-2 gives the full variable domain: NAGVMQNPRHLVRRRGQEARLRCSPMKGHSHVYWYRQLPEEGLKFMVYLQKENIIDESGMPKERFSAEFPKEGPSILRIQQVVRGDSAAYFCASSSDHLLGELFFGEGSRLTVL.

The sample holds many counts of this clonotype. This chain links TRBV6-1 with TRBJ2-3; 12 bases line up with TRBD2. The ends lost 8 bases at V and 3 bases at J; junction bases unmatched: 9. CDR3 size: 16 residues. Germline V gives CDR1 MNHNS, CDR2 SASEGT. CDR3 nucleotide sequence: TGTGCCAGCTCGGAGACTAGCGGGAGTTTGACAGATACGCAGTATTTT. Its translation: CASSETSGSLTDTQYF.

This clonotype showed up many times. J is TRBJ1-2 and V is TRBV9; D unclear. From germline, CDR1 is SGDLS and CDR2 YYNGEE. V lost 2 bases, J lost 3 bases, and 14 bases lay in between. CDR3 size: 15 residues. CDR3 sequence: CASSVGSLADYGYTF. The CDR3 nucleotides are TGTGCCAGCAGCGTCGGGTCTCTAGCTGACTATGGCTACACCTTC.

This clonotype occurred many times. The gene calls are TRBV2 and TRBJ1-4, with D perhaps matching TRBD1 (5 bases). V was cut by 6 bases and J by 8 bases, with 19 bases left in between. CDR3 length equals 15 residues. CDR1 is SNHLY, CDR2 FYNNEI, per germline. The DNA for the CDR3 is TGTGCCAGCAGACGGGACCCACCGCCCCCGGAAAAACTGTTTTTT. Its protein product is CASRRDPPPPEKLFF.

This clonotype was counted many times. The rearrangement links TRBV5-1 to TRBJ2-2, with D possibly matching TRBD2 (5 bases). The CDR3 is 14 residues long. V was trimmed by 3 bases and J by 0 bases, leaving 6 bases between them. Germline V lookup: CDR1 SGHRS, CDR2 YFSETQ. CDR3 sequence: CASSSGTNTGELFF. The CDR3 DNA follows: TGCGCCAGCAGCTCGGGAACGAACACCGGGGAGCTGTTTTTT.

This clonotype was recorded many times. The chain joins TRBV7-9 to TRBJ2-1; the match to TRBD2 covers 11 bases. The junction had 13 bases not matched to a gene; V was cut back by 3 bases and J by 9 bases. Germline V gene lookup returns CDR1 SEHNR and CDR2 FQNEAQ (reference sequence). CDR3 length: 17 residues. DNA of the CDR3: TGTGCCAGCAGCTTGACCGTAGCTAGCGGGAGGCCCCCTGAGCAGTTCTTC. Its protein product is CASSLTVASGRPPEQFF. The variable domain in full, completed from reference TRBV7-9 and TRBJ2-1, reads DTGVSQNPRHKITKRGQNVTFRCDPISEHNRLYWYRQTLGQGPEFLTYFQNEAQLEKSRLLSDRFSAERPKGSFSTLEIQRTEQGDSAMYLCASSLTVASGRPPEQFFGPGTRLTVL.

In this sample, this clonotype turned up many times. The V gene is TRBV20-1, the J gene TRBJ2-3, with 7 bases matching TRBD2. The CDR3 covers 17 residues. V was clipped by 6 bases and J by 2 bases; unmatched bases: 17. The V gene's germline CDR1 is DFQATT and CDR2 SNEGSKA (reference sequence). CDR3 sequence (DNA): TGCAGTGCCCGACGGTGGGAGGGACTTTTTGACACAGATACGCAGTATTTT. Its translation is CSARRWEGLFDTDTQYF.

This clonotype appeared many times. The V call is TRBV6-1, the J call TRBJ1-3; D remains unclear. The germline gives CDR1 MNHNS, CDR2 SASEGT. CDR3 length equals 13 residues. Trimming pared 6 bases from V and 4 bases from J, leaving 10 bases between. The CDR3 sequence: CASRLGRGNTIYF. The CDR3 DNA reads TGTGCCAGCAGGTTGGGCAGGGGAAACACCATATATTTT.

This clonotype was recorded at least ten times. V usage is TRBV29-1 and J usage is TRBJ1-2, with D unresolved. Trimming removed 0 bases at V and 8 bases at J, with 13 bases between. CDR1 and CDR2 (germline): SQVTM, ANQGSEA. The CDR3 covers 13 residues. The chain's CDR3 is CSVEDLNKGGYTF. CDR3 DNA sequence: TGCAGCGTTGAAGATCTGAACAAGGGAGGCTACACCTTC. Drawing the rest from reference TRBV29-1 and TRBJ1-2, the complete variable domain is SAVISQKPSRDICQRGTSLTIQCQVDSQVTMMFWYRQQPGQSLTLIATANQGSEATYESGFVIDKFPISRPNLTFSTLTVSNMSPEDSSIYLCSVEDLNKGGYTFGSGTRLTVV.

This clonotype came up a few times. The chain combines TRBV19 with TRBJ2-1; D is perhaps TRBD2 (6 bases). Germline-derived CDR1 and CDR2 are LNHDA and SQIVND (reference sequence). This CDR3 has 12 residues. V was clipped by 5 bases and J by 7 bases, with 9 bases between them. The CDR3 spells CASSWGVNEQFF. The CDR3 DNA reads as TGTGCCAGTAGTTGGGGGGTAAATGAGCAGTTCTTC.

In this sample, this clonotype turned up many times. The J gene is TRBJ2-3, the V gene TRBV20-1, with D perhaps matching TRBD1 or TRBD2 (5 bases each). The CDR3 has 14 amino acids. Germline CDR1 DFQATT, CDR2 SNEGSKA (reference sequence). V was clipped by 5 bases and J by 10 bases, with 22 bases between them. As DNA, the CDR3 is TGCAGTGCTCCTCTTCCAGGTTTGGGGACCGCGCAGTATTTT. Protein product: CSAPLPGLGTAQYF.

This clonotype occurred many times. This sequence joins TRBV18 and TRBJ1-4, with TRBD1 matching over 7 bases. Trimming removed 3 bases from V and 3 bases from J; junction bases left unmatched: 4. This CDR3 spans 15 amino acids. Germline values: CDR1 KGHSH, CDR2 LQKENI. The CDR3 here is CASSPPGQPNEKLFF. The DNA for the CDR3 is TGTGCCAGCTCACCTCCGGGACAGCCTAATGAAAAACTGTTTTTT.